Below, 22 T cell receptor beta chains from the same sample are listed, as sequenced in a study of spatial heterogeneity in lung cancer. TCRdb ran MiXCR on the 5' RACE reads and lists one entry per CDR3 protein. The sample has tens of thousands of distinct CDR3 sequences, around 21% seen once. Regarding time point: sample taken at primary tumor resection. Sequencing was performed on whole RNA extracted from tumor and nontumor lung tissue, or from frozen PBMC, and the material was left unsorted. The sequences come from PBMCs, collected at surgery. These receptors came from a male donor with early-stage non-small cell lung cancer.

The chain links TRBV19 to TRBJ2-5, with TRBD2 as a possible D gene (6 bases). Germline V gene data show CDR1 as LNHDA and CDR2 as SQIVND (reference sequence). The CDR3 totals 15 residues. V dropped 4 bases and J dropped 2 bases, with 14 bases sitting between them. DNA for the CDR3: TGTGCCAGTAGTAAGACGGCTAGCGCACAAGAGACCCAGTACTTC. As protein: CASSKTASAQETQYF.

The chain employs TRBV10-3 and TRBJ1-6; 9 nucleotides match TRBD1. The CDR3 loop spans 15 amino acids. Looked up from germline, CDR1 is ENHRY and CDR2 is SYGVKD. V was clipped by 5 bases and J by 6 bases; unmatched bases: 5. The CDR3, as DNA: TGTGCCATCAGTCCGGGACAGGGCGGTAATTCACCCCTCCACTTT. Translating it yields CAISPGQGGNSPLHF.

CDR3 loop: CASRRDVYGYTF. DNA of the CDR3: TGTGCCAGCAGGAGGGATGTCTATGGCTACACCTTC. This chain links TRBV2 with TRBJ1-2; no clear D gene. V was trimmed by 6 bases and J by 4 bases, leaving 9 bases between them. The V gene's germline CDR1 is SNHLY and CDR2 FYNNEI. CDR3 length: 12 amino acids.

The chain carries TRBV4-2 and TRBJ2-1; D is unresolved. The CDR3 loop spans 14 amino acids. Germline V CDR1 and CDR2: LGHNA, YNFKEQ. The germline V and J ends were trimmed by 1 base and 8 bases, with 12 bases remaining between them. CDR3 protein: CASSQGLVVDEQFF. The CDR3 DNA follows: TGTGCCAGCAGCCAAGGGTTAGTCGTGGATGAGCAGTTCTTC.

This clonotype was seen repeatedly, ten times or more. Here the CDR3 reads CASRASGSTYNEQFF. As DNA, the CDR3 is TGCGCCAGCAGGGCTAGCGGGAGTACCTACAATGAGCAGTTCTTC. The chain has TRBV5-1 and TRBJ2-1; 10 bases agree with TRBD2. The CDR3 has 15 amino acids. The junction had 4 bases not matched to a gene; V was cut back by 5 bases and J by 2 bases. CDR1 and CDR2 from the germline V gene are SGHRS and YFSETQ.

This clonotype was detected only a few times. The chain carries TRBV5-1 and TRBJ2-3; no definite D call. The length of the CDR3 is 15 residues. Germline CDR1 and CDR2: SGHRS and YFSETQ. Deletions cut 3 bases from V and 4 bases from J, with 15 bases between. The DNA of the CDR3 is TGCGCCAGCAGCTCAAACACCCACTTGGCAGATACGCAGTATTTT. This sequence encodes CASSSNTHLADTQYF. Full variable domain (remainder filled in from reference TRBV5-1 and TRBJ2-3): KAGVTQTPRYLIKTRGQQVTLSCSPISGHRSVSWYQQTPGQGLQFLFEYFSETQRNKGNFPGRFSGRQFSNSRSEMNVSTLELGDSALYLCASSSNTHLADTQYFGPGTRLTVL.

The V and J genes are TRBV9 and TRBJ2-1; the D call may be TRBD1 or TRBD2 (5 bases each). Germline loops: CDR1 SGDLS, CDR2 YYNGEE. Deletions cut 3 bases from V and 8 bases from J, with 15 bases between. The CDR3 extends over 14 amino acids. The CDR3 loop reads CASSAHVLGDEQFF. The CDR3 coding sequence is TGTGCCAGCAGCGCCCACGTTCTGGGGGATGAGCAGTTCTTC.

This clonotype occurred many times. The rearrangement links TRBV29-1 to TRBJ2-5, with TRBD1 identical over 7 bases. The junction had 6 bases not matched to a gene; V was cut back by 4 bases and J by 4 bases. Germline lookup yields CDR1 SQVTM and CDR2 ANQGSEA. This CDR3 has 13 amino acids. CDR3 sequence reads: CSVVGQSGETQYF. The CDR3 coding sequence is TGCAGCGTTGTGGGACAGTCGGGAGAGACCCAGTACTTC.

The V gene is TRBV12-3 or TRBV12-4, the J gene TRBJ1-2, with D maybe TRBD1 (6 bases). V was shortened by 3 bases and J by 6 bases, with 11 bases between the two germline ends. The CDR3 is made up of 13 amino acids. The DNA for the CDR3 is TGTGCCAGCAGTTTTGATACAGGGAATGGCTACACCTTC. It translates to CASSFDTGNGYTF.

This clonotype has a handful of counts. The CDR3 reads CASSQLGLAGAHEQFF. The CDR3 DNA sequence: TGTGCCAGCAGCCAACTGGGACTAGCGGGAGCTCATGAGCAGTTCTTC. The chain has TRBV4-2 and TRBJ2-1; 14 nucleotides line up with TRBD2. CDR3 length: 16 residues. V gave up 2 bases and J gave up 8 bases; unmatched junction bases: 5. The germline gives CDR1 LGHNA, CDR2 YNFKEQ.

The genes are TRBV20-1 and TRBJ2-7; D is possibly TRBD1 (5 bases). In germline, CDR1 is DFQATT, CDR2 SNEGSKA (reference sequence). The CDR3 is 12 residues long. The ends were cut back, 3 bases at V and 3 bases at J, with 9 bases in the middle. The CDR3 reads CSASRQGYEQYF. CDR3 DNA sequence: TGCAGTGCTAGTCGGCAGGGCTACGAGCAGTACTTC.

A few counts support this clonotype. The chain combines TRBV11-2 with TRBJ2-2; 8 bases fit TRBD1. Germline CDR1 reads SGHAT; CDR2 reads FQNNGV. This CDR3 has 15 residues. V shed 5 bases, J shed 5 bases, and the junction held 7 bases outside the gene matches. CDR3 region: CASSPQGAVTGELFF. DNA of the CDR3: TGTGCCAGCAGCCCTCAGGGGGCGGTAACCGGGGAGCTGTTTTTT. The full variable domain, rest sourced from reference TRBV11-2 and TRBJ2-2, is EAGVAQSPRYKIIEKRQSVAFWCNPISGHATLYWYQQILGQGPKLLIQFQNNGVVDDSQLPKDRFSAERLKGVDSTLKIQPAKLEDSAVYLCASSPQGAVTGELFFGEGSRLTVL.

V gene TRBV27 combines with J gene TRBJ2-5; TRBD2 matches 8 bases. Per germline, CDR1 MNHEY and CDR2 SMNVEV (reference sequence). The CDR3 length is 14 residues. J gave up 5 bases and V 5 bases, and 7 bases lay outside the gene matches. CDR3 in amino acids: CASSPEAGEETQYF. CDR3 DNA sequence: TGTGCCAGCAGTCCCGAAGCGGGGGAGGAGACCCAGTACTTC.

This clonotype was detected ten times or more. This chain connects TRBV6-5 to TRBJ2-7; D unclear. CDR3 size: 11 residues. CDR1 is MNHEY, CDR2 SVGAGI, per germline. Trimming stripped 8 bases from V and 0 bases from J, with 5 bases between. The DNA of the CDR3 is TGTGCCAGCGCCGGCTCCTACGAGCAGTACTTC. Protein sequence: CASAGSYEQYF.

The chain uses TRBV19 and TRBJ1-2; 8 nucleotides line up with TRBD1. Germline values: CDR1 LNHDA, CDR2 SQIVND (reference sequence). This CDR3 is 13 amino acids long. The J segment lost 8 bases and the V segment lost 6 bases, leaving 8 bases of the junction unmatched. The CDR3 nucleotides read TGTGCCAGTAGACCCGGACAGGGCTGGGGCTACACCTTC. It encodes CASRPGQGWGYTF.

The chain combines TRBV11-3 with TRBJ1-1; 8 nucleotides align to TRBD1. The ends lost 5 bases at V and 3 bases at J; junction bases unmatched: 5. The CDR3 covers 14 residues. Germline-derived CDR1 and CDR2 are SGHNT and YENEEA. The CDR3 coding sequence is TGTGCCAGCAGCACACAGGGGGAGGACACTGAAGCTTTCTTT. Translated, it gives CASSTQGEDTEAFF.

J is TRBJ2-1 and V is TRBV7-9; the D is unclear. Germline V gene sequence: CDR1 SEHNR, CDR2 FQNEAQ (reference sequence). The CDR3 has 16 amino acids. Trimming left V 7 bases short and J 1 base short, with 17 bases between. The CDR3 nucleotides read TGTGCCAGCACCTACCCCAGTCTAAGGTCCTACAATGAGCAGTTCTTC. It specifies CASTYPSLRSYNEQFF.

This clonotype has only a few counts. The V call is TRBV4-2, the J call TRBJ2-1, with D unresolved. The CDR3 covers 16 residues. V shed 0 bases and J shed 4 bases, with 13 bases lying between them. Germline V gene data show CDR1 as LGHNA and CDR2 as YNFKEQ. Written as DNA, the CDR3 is TGTGCCAGCAGCCAAGATCAGTCCACCCAATACAATGAGCAGTTCTTC. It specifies CASSQDQSTQYNEQFF.

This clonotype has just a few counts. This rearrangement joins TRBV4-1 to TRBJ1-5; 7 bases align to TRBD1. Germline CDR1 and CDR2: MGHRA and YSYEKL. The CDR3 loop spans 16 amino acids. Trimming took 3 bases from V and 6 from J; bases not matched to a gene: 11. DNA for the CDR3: TGCGCCAGCAGCCAGGAGGGGGCGGGGGTGACTCAGCCCCAGCATTTT. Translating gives CASSQEGAGVTQPQHF.

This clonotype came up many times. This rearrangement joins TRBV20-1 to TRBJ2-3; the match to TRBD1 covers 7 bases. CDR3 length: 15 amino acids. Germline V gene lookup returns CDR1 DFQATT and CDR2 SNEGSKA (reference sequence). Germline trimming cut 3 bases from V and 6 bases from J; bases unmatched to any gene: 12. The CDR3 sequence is CSASPQTGRLDTQYF. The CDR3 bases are TGCAGTGCTAGCCCCCAGACAGGGCGATTGGATACGCAGTATTTT.

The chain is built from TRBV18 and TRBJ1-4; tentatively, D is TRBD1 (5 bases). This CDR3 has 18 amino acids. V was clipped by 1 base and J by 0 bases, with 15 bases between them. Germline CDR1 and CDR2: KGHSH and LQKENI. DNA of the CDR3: TGTGCCAGCTCACCACTCCGCCCCTCGGGGCCAACTAATGAAAAACTGTTTTTT. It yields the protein CASSPLRPSGPTNEKLFF.

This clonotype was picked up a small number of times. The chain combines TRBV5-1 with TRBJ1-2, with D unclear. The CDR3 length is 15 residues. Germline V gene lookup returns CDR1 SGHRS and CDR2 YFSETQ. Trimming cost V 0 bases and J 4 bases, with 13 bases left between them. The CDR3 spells CASSLGAWEVYGYTF. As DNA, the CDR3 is TGCGCCAGCAGCTTGGGAGCTTGGGAGGTCTATGGCTACACCTTC.